The T cell receptor (beta chain) under discussion was sequenced for a study of T-cell reconstitution after alpha-beta-depleted transplantation in children. Preparing the TCRbeta library involved the use of unique molecular identifiers. A single record per CDR3 protein comes from TCRdb applying MiXCR to the PCR reads. The sample holds about 980,000 distinct CDR3 sequences, about 31% seen once. This clonotype came up many times. Trimming at V came to 6 bases and at J to 3 bases, leaving 10 bases not matched to a gene. The CDR3 spans 16 residues. CDR1 and CDR2 from the germline V gene are SNHLY and FYNNEI.

The material was PBMCs, mostly from graft donor cells, obtained 360 days after TCRalphabeta/CD19-depleted stem cell transplant. The receptor was derived from a boy under two years old who had a stem cell transplant for SCID, so the T cells may come from the graft donor. The chain couples TRBV2 to TRBJ2-5; 10 positions match TRBD2. The CDR3 nucleotides are TGTGCCAGCAGCAGTACCGTACTAGCGGGGAAAGAGACCCAGTACTTC. It yields the protein CASSSTVLAGKETQYF. Supplemented by reference TRBV2 and TRBJ2-5, the full variable domain reads EPEVTQTPSHQVTQMGQEVILRCVPISNHLYFYWYRQILGQKVEFLVSFYNNEISEKSEIFDDQFSVERPDGSNFTLKIRSTKLEDSAMYFCASSSTVLAGKETQYFGPGTRLLVL.